The 12 T cell receptor beta chains below come from one sample, sequenced in a study of OX40 agonist ivuxolimab in advanced cancers. Assay: immunoSEQ multiplex PCR; the TCRdb copy retains only in-frame clones and omits some. The profile covers 35,000 to 40,000 clones, with approximately 76% appearing a single time and around a quarter taken by the ten largest. This specimen consisted of CD4+ or CD8+ T cells sorted from blood, obtained in a trial of the OX40 agonist ivuxolimab. The source of these receptors is an adult with an advanced solid tumor such as melanoma, head and neck, liver or kidney cancer.

The table lists this clone with a few counts. V gene TRBV7-8 combines with J gene TRBJ2-5, with TRBD2 identical over 12 bases. Germline values: CDR1 SGHVS, CDR2 FQNEAQ. The V segment lost 0 bases and the J segment 6 bases; nucleotides outside the gene matches: 5. The CDR3 covers 16 residues. The CDR3 nucleotides are TGTGCCAGCAGCTTAGCGCTGACTAGCGGGGGCCAGACCCAGTACTTC. This codes for CASSLALTSGGQTQYF.

This chain uses TRBV20-1 with TRBJ2-1; D is unresolved. V was shortened by 0 bases and J by 8 bases, with 5 bases between the two germline ends. The CDR3 covers 11 residues. Germline V CDR1 and CDR2: DFQATT, SNEGSKA (reference sequence). The DNA for the CDR3 is TGCAGTGCTAGAGATCAACATGAGCAGTTCTTC. It yields the protein CSARDQHEQFF.

As to this clone: The same CDR3 can be traced to other DNA sequences in this sample. The DNA for the CDR3 is TGTGCCAGCAATAGAAGGGACACTGAAGCTTTCTTT. This sequence encodes CASNRRDTEAFF. The chain uses TRBV2 and TRBJ1-1; D is ambiguous. Trimming left V 7 bases short and J 3 bases short, with 9 bases between. From germline, CDR1 is SNHLY and CDR2 FYNNEI. The CDR3 has 12 amino acids.

V usage is TRBV4-2 and J usage is TRBJ2-7; 7 positions agree with TRBD1. V shed 2 bases and J 6 bases; nucleotides not matched to a gene: 7. CDR3 length: 14 residues. Germline CDR1 LGHNA, CDR2 YNFKEQ. The CDR3 reads CASSQHPEGAEQYF. In DNA form, the CDR3 reads TGTGCCAGCAGCCAACATCCCGAGGGGGCCGAGCAGTACTTC.

J is TRBJ2-3 and V is TRBV6-5; no reliable D call. CDR1 is MNHEY and CDR2 is SVGAGI in the germline V gene. The CDR3 contains 13 residues. Trimming cost V 6 bases and J 0 bases, with 7 bases left between them. CDR3: CASRDHSTDTQYF. Here the CDR3 DNA reads TGTGCCAGCAGGGACCATAGCACAGATACGCAGTATTTT.

This chain connects TRBV7-2 to TRBJ1-3, with D unclear. The CDR3 extends over 15 amino acids. The V and J ends lost 6 bases and 0 bases respectively, with 12 bases between them. Germline-derived CDR1 and CDR2 are SGHTA and FQGNSA. CDR3: CASSPDWTSGNTIYF. In nucleotides, the CDR3 is TGTGCCAGCAGTCCGGACTGGACCTCTGGAAACACCATATATTTT.

The gene calls are TRBV27 and TRBJ1-2; possible D gene TRBD1, 5 bases. This CDR3 region has 16 residues. CDR1 MNHEY and CDR2 SMNVEV come from the germline V gene (reference sequence). Trimming shortened V by 5 bases and J by 0 bases, and 16 bases separated the two germline ends. The CDR3 sequence is CASSPDWGLSNYGYTF. CDR3 sequence (DNA): TGTGCCAGCAGTCCTGACTGGGGACTTTCTAACTATGGCTACACCTTC.

This CDR3 is CASSEVGTVGNTIYF. The CDR3 region has the DNA TGTGCCAGCAGTGAAGTGGGAACAGTCGGAAACACCATATATTTT. The gene calls are TRBV6-1 and TRBJ1-3; D not certain. The CDR3 is 15 amino acids. Germline CDR1 and CDR2: MNHNS and SASEGT. V lost 1 base and J lost 4, with 11 bases in between.

The V call is TRBV5-1, the J call TRBJ1-2; D perhaps matches TRBD1 (5 bases). Deletions cut 0 bases from V and 6 bases from J, with 9 bases between. Germline values: CDR1 SGHRS, CDR2 YFSETQ. CDR3 length equals 13 residues. The CDR3 DNA reads as TGCGCCAGCAGCTTGGCCATGGGGGATGGCTACACCTTC. It specifies CASSLAMGDGYTF.

This chain connects TRBV2 to TRBJ1-5; D is undetermined. V was trimmed by 4 bases and J by 3 bases, leaving 7 bases between them. The CDR3 totals 13 residues. Germline V lookup: CDR1 SNHLY, CDR2 FYNNEI. As DNA, the CDR3 is TGTGCCAGCAGTGTTGGGCCCAATCAGCCCCAGCATTTT. Translating gives CASSVGPNQPQHF. The entire variable domain, with the rest obtained from reference TRBV2 and TRBJ1-5, is as follows: EPEVTQTPSHQVTQMGQEVILRCVPISNHLYFYWYRQILGQKVEFLVSFYNNEISEKSEIFDDQFSVERPDGSNFTLKIRSTKLEDSAMYFCASSVGPNQPQHFGDGTRLSIL.

This clone was found many times. The chain employs TRBV18 and TRBJ2-1; 7 positions match TRBD2. Unmatched junction bases numbered 11, after V lost 3 bases and J lost 12 bases. The germline V gene encodes CDR1 KGHSH and CDR2 LQKENI. CDR3 length equals 14 residues. CDR3 DNA sequence: TGTGCCAGCTCACCTCCGGATAGCGGGCGGTGGCAGTTCTTC. Translation gives CASSPPDSGRWQFF.

The CDR3 sequence is CASSLIHRDREQFF. The CDR3 nucleotides are TGCGCCAGCAGCTTGATTCACCGGGACAGAGAGCAGTTCTTC. The chain uses TRBV5-1 and TRBJ2-1; the match to TRBD1 covers 7 bases. Trimming removed 1 base from V and 10 bases from J; junction bases left unmatched: 8. The germline V gene encodes CDR1 SGHRS and CDR2 YFSETQ. The CDR3 loop spans 14 amino acids.